This TCR beta chain is drawn from a study of blood T cell repertoires in COVID-19 (dated by TCRdb to the early 2020s). For context, the study as a whole: The collaborator samples originated in the United States, Italy and Spain and spanned the acute and convalescent phases of COVID-19. The material from the prospective study consisted of cDNA or gDNA derived from T cells, B-cell-depleted T cells, or PBMCs. Subjects who had been exposed to COVID-19, were actively infected with it, or had recovered from it provided the deeply sampled blood TCRbeta repertoires that made up the dataset. The repertoires were made available in a free public database intended to serve as a resource for research on the immune response to SARS-CoV-2. Samples were obtained from the ongoing ImmuneRACE study (first 160 participants) and from some 1,300 subjects provided by 6 global collaborators. Nearly every sample came with metadata listing a de-identified subject ID, COVID-19 status, age in years and sex. Where available, HLA class I and class II types were taken from metadata supplied by the sample provider and were not determined by assay-based typing. The paper's findings and limits, for the study overall: How much clinical and demographic metadata was included differed by source and by participant, and the metadata was provided uncurated.

Turning to this clone: The target of this receptor is not known. The input lacks base qualities; no much larger clone sits a single base away.

TCRbeta CDR3 regions were amplified from genomic DNA by means of the immunoSEQ Assay, a bias-controlled multiplex PCR. Under the source paper's analysis protocol: The number of nucleated cells in each sample was estimated by amplification of reference gene primers within the assay. Sequence reads were collapsed and filtered to measure the absolute abundance of every unique TCRbeta CDR3 rearrangement. Productive Simpson clonality was computed per sample as the square root of Simpson's diversity index over productive rearrangements. TCRdb took this table from immuneACCESS and kept in-frame rearrangements with V and J called. Such tables lack part of the clones; where checked against another copy, unresolved V genes explain under half of the gap, and the rest is unexplained. The DNA gave D and trimming, while V, J and clone size come from that table. This sample holds 200,000 to 250,000 clones; more than 70% were observed only once. The ten most abundant clones make up 10% to 15% of the sample.

Including cysteine and phenylalanine, the CDR3 has 14 amino acids. This entry keeps only the CDR3 DNA: 42 bases, framed from base 1. CDR1 and CDR2 are read off the germline V gene (reference sequence) as LNHDA and SQIVND. The V and J ends are trimmed by 0 bases and 5 bases, leaving 11 bases between them. Whole blood was collected in K2EDTA tubes by collaborating institutions according to the institutions' own protocols. For TCRbeta analysis, collaborators shipped samples in one of three forms: frozen whole blood, isolated PBMCs, or DNA extracted from either of those sample types. This clonotype was sampled from a human donor in a cohort sampled during active COVID-19. This receptor chain uses TRBV19 and TRBJ2-7; no D gene can be assigned with confidence. What was sequenced was peripheral blood. The CDR3 amino acid sequence is: CASSIEPGSDEQYF. At the DNA level, the sequence is TGTGCCAGTAGTATAGAACCGGGTTCAGACGAGCAGTACTTC.